The sequence of this T cell receptor beta chain was determined in a study of T cell repertoires in cytomegalovirus infection. Study overall: The study used recently identified HLA-C-restricted and well-studied HLA-B-restricted CMV epitopes. Regarding the study as a whole: HLA-C-restricted CMV clonotypes gave the most frequent clonotype in two of eight donors.

In TCRdb, the reads were re-called with MiXCR into one record per CDR3 protein. There are about 130,000 distinct CDR3 sequences in the sample; roughly 32% occur only once, and 58% lies in the top ten. The CDR3 runs to 15 residues. Germline assignment: CDR1 SGHRS and CDR2 YFSETQ. Trimming at V came to 3 bases and at J to 3 bases, leaving 6 bases not matched to a gene. As regards this clonotype: Its antigen is not known.

The material sequenced was CD8+ T cells from cultured PBMCs, taken from culture after CMV antigen stimulation. The rearrangement links TRBV5-1 to TRBJ2-7; 10 bases are a match to TRBD1. This receptor was identified in a human donor in good health (CMV status not recorded). Some clones in this sample may be carry-over from other donors' samples. The CDR3 nucleotides are TGCGCCAGCAGCTCGGCGGGACAGGGGTTCTACGAGCAGTACTTC. Residues: CASSSAGQGFYEQYF. Looking up the rest from reference TRBV5-1 and TRBJ2-7 gives the full variable domain: KAGVTQTPRYLIKTRGQQVTLSCSPISGHRSVSWYQQTPGQGLQFLFEYFSETQRNKGNFPGRFSGRQFSNSRSEMNVSTLELGDSALYLCASSSAGQGFYEQYFGPGTRLTVT.